Listed below are T cell receptor beta chains from one sample, sequenced in a study of beta chain features in type 1 diabetes. Assay used: immunoSEQ multiplex PCR; TCRdb lists only in-frame clones, some missing. The sample yields about 660,000 clones, roughly 13% seen once. Sequencing was carried out using naive CD4+ T cells from blood. These receptors were collected from a man in his late teens or twenties with type 1 diabetes. Both conserved end residues are part of each CDR3.

TRBV6-5	TRBJ1-2	14	CASSYSTGNYGYTF
TRBV19	TRBJ2-7	15	CASSMGRDYTYEQYF
TRBV11-3	TRBJ2-4	15	CASSQTGTAKNIQYF
TRBV4-3	TRBJ2-3	17	CASSPLGGTRGTDTQYF
TRBV5-6	TRBJ1-6	14	CASSLAGMNSPLHF
TRBV5-4	TRBJ2-3	16	CASSLSSGVRTDTQYF
TRBV30	TRBJ1-1	16	CAWSPILRGSNTEAFF
TRBV5-1	TRBJ1-1	14	CASSRGQGDTEAFF
TRBV5-4	TRBJ1-2	15	CASRMESGTISGYTF
TRBV27	TRBJ1-5	14	CASKRRAADQPQHF
TRBV30	TRBJ1-5	15	CAWSVKDRVNQPQHF
TRBV7-2	TRBJ2-3	18	CASSTHPQGGLNTDTQYF
TRBV7-7	TRBJ2-2	13	CASALGNTGELFF
TRBV10-3	TRBJ1-1	13	CAISESRAVGAFF
TRBV7-9	TRBJ2-1	17	CASSLARTQWSYNEQFF
TRBV4-3	TRBJ1-6	15	CASSQDGTGGSPLHF
TRBV29-1	TRBJ2-1	16	CSAEGASGRVGNEQFF
TRBV7-2	TRBJ2-5	13	CASSLAHQETQYF
TRBV18	TRBJ2-3	18	CASSPRSTSGSSTDTQYF
TRBV18	TRBJ2-7	13	CASSGTGGGEQYF
TRBV7-3	TRBJ2-3	13	CASSLGAPDTQYF
TRBV6-6	TRBJ2-3	14	CASSYIAGVDTQYF
TRBV27	TRBJ2-7	12	CASKKGAYEQYF
TRBV29-1	TRBJ2-7	13	CSVRGTGGDEQYF
TRBV29-1	TRBJ2-5	11	CSPSLGETQYF
TRBV18	TRBJ2-1	15	CASSPKTNLYNEQFF
TRBV19	TRBJ2-2	15	CASSMGRIVAGELFF
TRBV5-1	TRBJ1-1	13	CASSSGMNTEAFF
TRBV10-3	TRBJ2-3	15	CAISGRTDSTDTQYF
TRBV6-5	TRBJ2-5	13	CASSYSGRETQYF
TRBV30	TRBJ2-3	13	CAQGLARADTQYF
TRBV9	TRBJ2-7	16	CASSPWGSGSSYEQYF